This T cell receptor beta chain was documented in a study of neurological immune-mediated disorders. PBMCs stored at -80 C, numbering 2 million, were the origin of the unsorted libraries. 5'RACE with 10-nucleotide random UMIs produced the cDNA. One entry per CDR3 protein results from TCRdb running MiXCR on the 5' RACE reads. The top ten hold around 3.3% of the sample, which has 60,000 to 80,000 distinct CDR3 sequences, approximately 4.6% seen once. Germline CDR1 is SNHLY and CDR2 is FYNNEI. The CDR3 sequence is 13 residues long. Comments on this clonotype: Germline is not matched at one junction end, which may reflect a read error.

This chain joins TRBV2 and TRBJ1-6, with D hard to call. Sample: PBMCs. This receptor was taken from a woman aged 50 to 60 with multiple sclerosis. The CDR3 region is CASSARLQKPLNF. In DNA, the CDR3 is TGTGCCAGCAGTGCAAGATTGCAGAAACCCCTCAACTTT.